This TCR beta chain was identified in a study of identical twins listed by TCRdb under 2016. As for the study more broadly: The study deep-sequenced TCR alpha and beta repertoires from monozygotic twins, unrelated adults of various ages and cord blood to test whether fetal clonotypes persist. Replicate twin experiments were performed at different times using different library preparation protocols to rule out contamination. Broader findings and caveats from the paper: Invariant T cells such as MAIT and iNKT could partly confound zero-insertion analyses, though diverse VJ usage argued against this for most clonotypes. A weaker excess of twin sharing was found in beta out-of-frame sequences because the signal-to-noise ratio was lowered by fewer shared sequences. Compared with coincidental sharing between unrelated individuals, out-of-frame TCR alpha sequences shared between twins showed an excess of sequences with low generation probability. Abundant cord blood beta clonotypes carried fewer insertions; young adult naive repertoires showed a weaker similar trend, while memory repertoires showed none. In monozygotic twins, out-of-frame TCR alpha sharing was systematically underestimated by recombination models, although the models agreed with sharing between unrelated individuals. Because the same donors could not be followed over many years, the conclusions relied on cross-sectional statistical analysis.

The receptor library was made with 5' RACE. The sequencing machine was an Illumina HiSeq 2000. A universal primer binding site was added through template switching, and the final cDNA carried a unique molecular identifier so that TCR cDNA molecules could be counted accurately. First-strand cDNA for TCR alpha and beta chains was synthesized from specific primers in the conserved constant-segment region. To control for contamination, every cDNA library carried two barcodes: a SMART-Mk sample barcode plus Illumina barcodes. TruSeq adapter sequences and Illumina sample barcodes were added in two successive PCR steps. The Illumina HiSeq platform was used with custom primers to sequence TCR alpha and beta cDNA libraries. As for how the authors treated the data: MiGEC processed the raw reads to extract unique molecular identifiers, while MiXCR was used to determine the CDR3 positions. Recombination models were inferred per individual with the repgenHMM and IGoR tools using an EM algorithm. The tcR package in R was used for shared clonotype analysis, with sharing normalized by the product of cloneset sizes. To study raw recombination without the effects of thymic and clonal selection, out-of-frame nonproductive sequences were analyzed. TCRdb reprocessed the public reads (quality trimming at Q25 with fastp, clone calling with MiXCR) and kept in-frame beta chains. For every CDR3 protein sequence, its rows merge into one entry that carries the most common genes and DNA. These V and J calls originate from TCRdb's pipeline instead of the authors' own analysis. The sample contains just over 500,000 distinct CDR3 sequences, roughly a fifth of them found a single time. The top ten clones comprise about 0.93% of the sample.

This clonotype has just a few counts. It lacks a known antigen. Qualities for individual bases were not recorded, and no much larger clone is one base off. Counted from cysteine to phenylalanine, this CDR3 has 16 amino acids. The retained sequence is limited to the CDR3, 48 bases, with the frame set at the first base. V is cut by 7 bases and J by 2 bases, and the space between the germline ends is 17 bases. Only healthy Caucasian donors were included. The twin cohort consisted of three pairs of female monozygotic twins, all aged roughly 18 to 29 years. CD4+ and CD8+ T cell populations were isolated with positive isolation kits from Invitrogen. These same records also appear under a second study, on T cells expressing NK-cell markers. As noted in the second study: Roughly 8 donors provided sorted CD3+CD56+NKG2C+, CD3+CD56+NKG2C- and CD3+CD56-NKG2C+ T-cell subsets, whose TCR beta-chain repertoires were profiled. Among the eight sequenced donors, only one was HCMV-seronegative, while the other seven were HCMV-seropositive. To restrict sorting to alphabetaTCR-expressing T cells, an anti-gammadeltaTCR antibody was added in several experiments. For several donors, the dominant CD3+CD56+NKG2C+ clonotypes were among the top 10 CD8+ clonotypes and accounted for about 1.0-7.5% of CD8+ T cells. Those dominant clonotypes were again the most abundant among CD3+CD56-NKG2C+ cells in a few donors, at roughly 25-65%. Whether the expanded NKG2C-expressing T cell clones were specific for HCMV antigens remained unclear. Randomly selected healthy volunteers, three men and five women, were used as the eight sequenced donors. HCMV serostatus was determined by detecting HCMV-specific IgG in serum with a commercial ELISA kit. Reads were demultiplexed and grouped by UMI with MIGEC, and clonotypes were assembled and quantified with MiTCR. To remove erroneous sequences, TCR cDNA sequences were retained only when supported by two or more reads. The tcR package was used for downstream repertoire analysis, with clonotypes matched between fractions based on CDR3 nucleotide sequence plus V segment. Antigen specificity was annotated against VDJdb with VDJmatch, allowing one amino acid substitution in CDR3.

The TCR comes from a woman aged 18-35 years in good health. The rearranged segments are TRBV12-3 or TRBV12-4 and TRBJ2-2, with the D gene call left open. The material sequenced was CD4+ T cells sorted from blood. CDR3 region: CASTPLQLRNTGELFF. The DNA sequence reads TGTGCCAGCACCCCCCTCCAGCTCAGAAACACCGGGGAGCTGTTTTTT.